The rows below give T cell receptor beta chains drawn from one sample of a study of OX40 agonist ivuxolimab in advanced cancers. Profiling relied on immunoSEQ multiplex PCR, and the TCRdb table lists in-frame clones only, not all of them. The sample comprises some 51,000 clones, 86% of which are singletons, and 12% rests with the top ten. The input for sequencing was CD4+ or CD8+ T cells sorted from blood, taken in a trial of the OX40 agonist ivuxolimab. Source of these receptors: an adult with an advanced solid tumor such as melanoma, head and neck, liver or kidney cancer. The CDR3 runs from the conserved cysteine through the conserved F or W. A D gene is named only where the DNA matches it firmly. Expanded clones get a size class; other rows say once, few or many, or leave the size out.

>TRBV14|TRBJ1-1|.|.|15
CASSQAGALNTEAFF
TGTGCCAGCAGCCAAGCGGGGGCCCTGAACACTGAAGCTTTCTTT
>TRBV6-5|TRBJ2-5|.|.|12
CASEDSQETQYF
TGTGCCAGCGAGGACAGCCAAGAGACCCAGTACTTC
>TRBV4-1|TRBJ2-1|.|.|14
CASSHRSGYNEQFF
TGCGCCAGCAGCCACAGGTCGGGCTACAATGAGCAGTTCTTC
>TRBV5-5|TRBJ2-7|.|.|10
CASSPWEQYF
TGTGCCAGCAGCCCCTGGGAGCAGTACTTC
>TRBV7-9|TRBJ2-3|.|.|15
CASSLSGGRTDTQYF
TGTGCCAGCAGCCTTAGTGGGGGCCGAACAGATACGCAGTATTTT
>TRBV6-1|TRBJ1-4|.|.|15
CASSEAGGSNEKLFF
TGTGCCAGCAGTGAAGCAGGGGGGAGTAATGAAAAACTGTTTTTT
>TRBV5-4|TRBJ2-7|.|.|14
CASSRNLADYEQYF
TGTGCCAGCAGCCGAAATCTGGCCGACTACGAGCAGTACTTC
>TRBV9|TRBJ2-7|.|.|13
CASSVGGSYEQYF
TGTGCCAGCAGCGTAGGCGGTTCCTACGAGCAGTACTTC
>TRBV5-6|TRBJ2-3|TRBD1|.|15
CASSLGTGGTDTQYF
TGTGCCAGCAGCTTGGGGACAGGGGGCACAGATACGCAGTATTTT
>TRBV7-8|TRBJ2-7|TRBD1|.|15
CASSHLGQGSGEQYF
TGTGCCAGCAGTCACCTCGGACAGGGCTCGGGGGAGCAGTACTTC
>TRBV10-2|TRBJ2-2|.|.|11
CASSELLELFF
TGCGCCAGCAGTGAGCTATTGGAGCTGTTTTTT
>TRBV19|TRBJ2-1|.|.|18
CASSIIPSGGLSYNEQFF
TGTGCCAGTAGTATTATCCCTAGTGGGGGGCTCTCCTACAATGAGCAGTTCTTC
>TRBV7-8|TRBJ1-1|.|.|12
CASSLGAAEAFF
TGTGCCAGCAGCTTAGGTGCGGCTGAAGCTTTCTTT
>TRBV7-6|TRBJ2-7|.|.|16
CASSSEQGYPAYEQYF
TGTGCCAGCAGCTCCGAACAGGGTTACCCGGCCTACGAGCAGTACTTC
>TRBV5-4|TRBJ2-7|.|once|14
CASSLSGNSYEQYF
TGTGCCAGCAGCCTTAGTGGGAACTCCTACGAGCAGTACTTC
>TRBV7-6|TRBJ1-2|.|few|18
CASSLAELGAAGAYGYTF
TGTGCCAGCAGCTTAGCGGAGTTGGGGGCGGCCGGGGCTTATGGCTACACCTTC
>TRBV19|TRBJ2-5|.|medium-sized|14
CASSERRDQVAQYF
TGTGCCAGTAGTGAGAGGCGTGACCAGGTGGCCCAGTACTTC
>TRBV4-1|TRBJ1-2|TRBD1|once|17
CASSQTFGQGRNYGYTF
TGCGCCAGCAGCCAAACCTTCGGACAGGGGCGCAACTATGGCTACACCTTC
>TRBV19|TRBJ2-6|.|.|15
CASSIVLSGANVLTF
TGTGCCAGTAGTATAGTTCTGTCTGGGGCCAACGTCCTGACTTTC
>TRBV9|TRBJ2-4|TRBD1|.|14
CASSVEGQADIQYF
TGTGCCAGCAGCGTAGAAGGACAGGCTGACATTCAGTACTTC
>TRBV4-1|TRBJ2-7|TRBD1|.|14
CASSPGQSSYEQYF
TGCGCCAGCAGTCCGGGACAGAGCTCCTACGAGCAGTACTTC
>TRBV11-2|TRBJ1-2|.|once|14
CASSFGGFVYGYTF
TGTGCCAGCAGCTTTGGGGGGTTTGTCTATGGCTACACCTTC
>TRBV16|TRBJ2-7|.|.|16
CASSLPGTPRDGEQYF
TGTGCCAGCAGCCTTCCCGGGACTCCCAGGGACGGCGAGCAGTACTTC
>TRBV28|TRBJ1-4|.|.|15
CASSSVRVYNEKLFF
TGTGCCAGCAGTTCTGTGAGGGTTTATAATGAAAAACTGTTTTTT
>TRBV2|TRBJ2-7|.|.|16
CASSETGLGAVDEQYF
TGTGCCAGCAGTGAAACGGGTTTAGGGGCTGTTGACGAGCAGTACTTC
>TRBV18|TRBJ1-2|TRBD1|.|15
CASSPWQGANYGYTF
TGTGCCAGCTCACCGTGGCAGGGGGCTAACTATGGCTACACCTTC
>TRBV19|TRBJ2-7|TRBD1|.|14
CASSPDRERDEQYF
TGTGCCAGTAGTCCCGACAGGGAGCGCGACGAGCAGTACTTC
>TRBV4-1|TRBJ2-1|.|once|15
CASSQGLGGGNEQFF
TGCGCCAGCAGCCAAGGACTCGGAGGGGGCAATGAGCAGTTCTTC
>TRBV14|TRBJ1-3|TRBD1|.|17
CASSQEFHDRVGNTIYF
TGTGCCAGCAGCCAAGAGTTCCACGACAGGGTCGGAAACACCATATATTTT
>TRBV13|TRBJ1-1|.|.|15
CASSTRDGIYTEAFF
TGTGCCAGCAGCACGCGGGACGGGATATACACTGAAGCTTTCTTT
>TRBV10-3|TRBJ2-7|.|.|13
CAISDSQSYEQYF
TGTGCCATCAGTGATTCCCAGTCCTACGAGCAGTACTTC
>TRBV5-4|TRBJ2-3|TRBD2|.|19
CASSSAGTSGGAWRDTQYF
TGTGCCAGCAGCTCAGCCGGGACTAGTGGGGGGGCCTGGAGAGATACGCAGTATTTT
>TRBV10-3|TRBJ2-2|TRBD1|.|13
CASGQDPSGELFF
TGTGCCAGTGGACAGGATCCTTCCGGGGAGCTGTTTTTT
>TRBV18|TRBJ1-2|.|.|16
CASSPRRGRSNGGYTF
TGTGCCAGCTCACCCAGAAGAGGGAGAAGTAACGGTGGCTACACCTTC
>TRBV5-1|TRBJ2-1|TRBD2|many|16
CASSLVSSGLGDEQFF
TGCGCCAGCAGCTTGGTGTCTAGCGGACTCGGGGATGAGCAGTTCTTC
>TRBV5-6|TRBJ2-1|.|.|14
CASSEPGRDNEQFF
TGTGCCAGCAGCGAACCGGGACGGGACAATGAGCAGTTCTTC
>TRBV27|TRBJ1-1|TRBD1|.|13
CASSGTGATEAFF
TGTGCCAGCAGCGGGACAGGGGCCACTGAAGCTTTCTTT
>TRBV10-2|TRBJ2-7|.|.|14
CASLSVQSSYEQYF
TGCGCCAGCCTTTCGGTCCAGAGCTCCTACGAGCAGTACTTC
>TRBV11-2|TRBJ2-7|TRBD1|.|15
CASSNGQEQPLEQYF
TGTGCCAGCAGTAACGGACAGGAGCAACCTCTCGAGCAGTACTTC
>TRBV7-6|TRBJ2-5|.|.|17
CASSLGRLDSYQETQYF
TGTGCCAGCAGCTTAGGTCGGCTGGACAGCTATCAAGAGACCCAGTACTTC
>TRBV11-2|TRBJ2-7|.|once|14
CASSLGRGSYEQYF
TGTGCCAGCAGCTTAGGGCGGGGCTCCTACGAGCAGTACTTC
>TRBV7-6|TRBJ2-5|TRBD1|.|14
CASSTGQGSETQYF
TGTGCCAGCAGCACGGGACAGGGTTCAGAGACCCAGTACTTC
>TRBV5-1|TRBJ1-2|.|.|14
CASSLGDGDYGYTF
TGCGCCAGCAGCTTGGGGGACGGGGACTATGGCTACACCTTC
>TRBV5-1|TRBJ2-7|.|.|14
CASGDGGRSYEQYF
TGCGCCAGCGGGGACGGGGGTCGGTCCTACGAGCAGTACTTC
>TRBV2|TRBJ1-2|.|.|14
CASRVMRANYGYTF
TGTGCCAGCCGGGTAATGCGAGCTAACTATGGCTACACCTTC
>TRBV5-1|TRBJ1-1|.|.|16
CASSLEVRYRDTEAFF
TGCGCCAGCAGCTTGGAGGTGAGATATAGGGACACTGAAGCTTTCTTT
>TRBV27|TRBJ1-2|.|.|16
CASSLQVIAGHKGYTF
TGTGCCAGCAGTTTACAGGTTATAGCGGGACATAAGGGCTACACCTTC
>TRBV15|TRBJ1-5|.|.|15
CATTERTGGNQPQHF
TGTGCCACCACAGAAAGGACGGGCGGTAATCAGCCCCAGCATTTT
>TRBV5-6|TRBJ1-2|TRBD1|once|15
CASSLVRDSYYGYTF
TGTGCCAGCAGCTTGGTTAGGGACAGCTATTATGGCTACACCTTC
>TRBV28|TRBJ2-1|.|.|11
CASTLYNEQFF
TGTGCCAGCACCCTCTACAATGAGCAGTTCTTC
>TRBV6-1|TRBJ1-1|.|.|14
CASSLSYGGTEAFF
TGTGCCAGCAGTTTGTCTTATGGCGGGACTGAAGCTTTCTTT
>TRBV28|TRBJ2-1|.|.|16
CASIGQGSSSYNEQFF
TGTGCCAGCATCGGCCAGGGGTCCTCCTCCTACAATGAGCAGTTCTTC
>TRBV5-6|TRBJ2-5|.|.|14
CASRLVGGLETQYF
TGTGCCAGCAGACTAGTTGGGGGCTTGGAGACCCAGTACTTC
>TRBV5-6|TRBJ2-2|TRBD2|.|14
CASSLAGGTGELFF
TGTGCCAGCAGCTTGGCGGGGGGCACCGGGGAGCTGTTTTTT
>TRBV27|TRBJ2-7|.|.|14
CASSPLAGAYEQYF
TGTGCCAGCAGCCCCTTGGCAGGCGCCTACGAGCAGTACTTC
>TRBV27|TRBJ1-2|.|.|12
CASSSNPGAYTF
TGTGCCAGCAGTTCAAATCCGGGAGCCTACACCTTC
>TRBV23-1|TRBJ2-7|TRBD1|.|19
CASSRRRTGTLDSGCEQYF
TGCGCCAGCAGCCGACGTCGGACAGGGACATTGGACTCCGGGTGCGAGCAGTACTTC
>TRBV19|TRBJ1-2|TRBD1|.|15
CASSPRLGTVYGYTF
TGTGCCAGTAGTCCTCGACTAGGGACAGTCTATGGCTACACCTTC
>TRBV7-9|TRBJ1-4|.|once|16
CASSRFSQQLNEKLFF
TGTGCCAGCAGCCGCTTTTCACAGCAACTAAATGAAAAACTGTTTTTT